The present TCR beta chain was sequenced within a study of T cell responses to AZD1222 COVID-19 vaccine. Turning to this clone: Its cognate antigen is unknown.

This table comes from immunoSEQ multiplex PCR, and its TCRdb copy is limited to in-frame clones, with some not included. Of about 200,000 clones detected, 90% to 95% appear once; the ten largest clones hold 3.6%. Findings of the study overall: When two AZD1222 doses had been given, Spike-specific TCR breadth and depth rose. Donors were largely white British and mainly female; clonal diversity was possibly underestimated.

CDR1 is KGHDR, CDR2 SFDVKD, per germline. The length of the CDR3 is 15 residues. The ends lost 4 bases at V and 8 bases at J; junction bases unmatched: 11. The source of this sequence is an adult who received the MenACWY meningococcal vaccine as a control. The chain couples TRBV24-1 to TRBJ1-2; 8 nucleotides align to TRBD1. The source material was peripheral blood, sampled 28 days after the second dose of the MenACWY control vaccine. The chain's CDR3 is CATSDPGQGSRGYTF. The CDR3 DNA is TGTGCCACCAGTGACCCAGGACAGGGATCGCGGGGCTACACCTTC.